Here is one T cell receptor (beta chain) with its context. The germline CDR1 and CDR2 sequences are KGHSH and LQKENI. V was clipped by 3 bases and J by 9 bases, with 14 bases between them. The CDR3 spans 14 residues. Some clones are missing from TCRdb's copy, which holds only in-frame ones; the method was immunoSEQ multiplex PCR. The data show about 250,000 clones, with 85% to 90% seen just once and around 1.7% held by the top ten. This sample is drawn from a study of blood T cell repertoires in COVID-19. The clonotype comes from a man aged 35 to 55 who had recovered from COVID-19. Sequenced: PBMCs or T cells enriched from blood (not recorded which). The chain couples TRBV18 to TRBJ2-2; D remains ambiguous. The CDR3 DNA follows: TGTGCCAGCTCACCGGCCAGCGAGATCAGGGAGCTGTTTTTT. Protein product: CASSPASEIRELFF.